Presented here are 8 T cell receptor beta chains from one specimen sequenced in a study of blood T cells in healthy people across ages. Primers used in a second PCR of about 7 to 11 cycles were a sample-barcoded 5' primer and a J-beta primer mix. TCRdb reprocessed the 5' RACE reads with MiXCR, giving one entry per CDR3 protein. The sample has 1.8 million or so distinct CDR3 sequences, about two fifths seen once; the top ten hold approximately 22%. Sequencing was carried out using blood. All receptors derive from a human donor in good health.

This clonotype has at least ten counts. This rearrangement joins TRBV29-1 to TRBJ2-7; perhaps TRBD1 as D (6 bases). V was cut by 5 bases and J by 3 bases, with 11 bases left in between. The CDR3 length is 12 residues. Per germline, CDR1 SQVTM and CDR2 ANQGSEA. The CDR3 sequence: CSVSGQFYEQYF. The DNA of the CDR3 is TGCAGCGTTTCCGGACAGTTCTACGAGCAGTACTTC.

J is TRBJ1-2 and V is TRBV5-1, with 8 bases fitting TRBD1. The CDR3 is 15 residues long. The germline gives CDR1 SGHRS, CDR2 YFSETQ. Trimming took 3 bases from V and 7 from J; bases not matched to a gene: 11. The CDR3 DNA reads as TGCGCCAGCAGCTATCCCGGGACAGGTCGGGTTGGCTACACCTTC. It encodes CASSYPGTGRVGYTF. Supplemented by reference TRBV5-1 and TRBJ1-2, the full variable domain reads KAGVTQTPRYLIKTRGQQVTLSCSPISGHRSVSWYQQTPGQGLQFLFEYFSETQRNKGNFPGRFSGRQFSNSRSEMNVSTLELGDSALYLCASSYPGTGRVGYTFGSGTRLTVV.

There are a few counts of this clonotype. This rearrangement joins TRBV19 to TRBJ1-5; tentatively, D is TRBD1 (5 bases). Germline V lookup: CDR1 LNHDA, CDR2 SQIVND (reference sequence). Trimming took 5 bases from V and 4 from J, leaving 33 bases between them. The CDR3 contains 21 residues. CDR3 DNA: TGTGCCAGTAGTCCCCCGGCCTGGGACTACACACTAAAAGACTTAAATCAGCCCCAGCATTTT. Residues: CASSPPAWDYTLKDLNQPQHF. Full variable domain (remainder filled in from reference TRBV19 and TRBJ1-5): DGGITQSPKYLFRKEGQNVTLSCEQNLNHDAMYWYRQDPGQGLRLIYYSQIVNDFQKGDIAEGYSVSREKKESFPLTVTSAQKNPTAFYLCASSPPAWDYTLKDLNQPQHFGDGTRLSIL.

The V call is TRBV24-1, the J call TRBJ2-5; either TRBD1 or TRBD2 may fit D (5 bases each). Germline V gene lookup returns CDR1 KGHDR and CDR2 SFDVKD. V lost 1 base to trimming and J lost 5 bases, with 13 bases between them. The CDR3 has 15 amino acids. The CDR3 DNA is TGTGCCACCAGTGATTTCAGGGACCGGTCGGAGACCCAGTACTTC. The encoded protein is CATSDFRDRSETQYF.

CDR3 in amino acids: CASSLRETQFF. The DNA of the CDR3 is TGTGCCAGCAGCTTACGAGAGACCCAGTTCTTC. The V call is TRBV7-2, the J call TRBJ2-1; D unclear. In germline, CDR1 is SGHTA, CDR2 FQGNSA. The CDR3 runs to 11 residues. Trimming stripped 2 bases from V and 13 bases from J, with 9 bases between.

This clonotype was observed at least ten times. The chain carries TRBV29-1 and TRBJ2-3, with D perhaps TRBD2 (6 bases). Germline CDR1 reads SQVTM; CDR2 reads ANQGSEA. The CDR3 runs to 13 residues. V shed 6 bases and J shed 3 bases, with 13 bases lying between them. CDR3 sequence (DNA): TGCAGCGTCGGAGGGTTGACGACAGATACGCAGTATTTT. This sequence encodes CSVGGLTTDTQYF.

This clonotype was detected once. V is TRBV11-2 and J is TRBJ2-5; D gene uncertain. The V gene lost 6 bases and the J gene lost 11 bases, with 25 bases spanning the gap. Germline V gene data show CDR1 as SGHAT and CDR2 as FQNNGV. CDR3 length: 15 amino acids. CDR3 in amino acids: CASSLSPNGGYGQYF. The DNA for the CDR3 is TGTGCCAGCAGTTTATCCCCAAATGGCGGATACGGGCAGTACTTC.

This clonotype has just a few counts. The J gene is TRBJ2-2, the V gene TRBV6-1; TRBD2 matches at 10 bases. This CDR3 is built from 16 residues. Germline lookup yields CDR1 MNHNS and CDR2 SASEGT. V gave up 9 bases and J gave up 4 bases; unmatched junction bases: 11. The CDR3 sequence: CAREGRAGGRTGELFF. Written as DNA, the CDR3 is TGTGCCAGAGAGGGTAGAGCGGGGGGGCGCACCGGGGAGCTGTTTTTT.